Shown below are 9 T cell receptor beta chains from a single sample sequenced in a study of blood T cell repertoires in COVID-19. Repertoires were generated with immunoSEQ multiplex PCR, while TCRdb's copy carries only in-frame clones and drops some. Here the sample spans 180,000 or so clones, more than 65% being singletons. The sample taken for sequencing was PBMCs or T cells enriched from blood (not recorded which). These TCRs come from a man aged 50 or older who had recovered from COVID-19.

The chain is built from TRBV6-4 and TRBJ2-1, with 7 bases lining up with TRBD1. The V gene's germline CDR1 is MRHNA and CDR2 SNTAGT. J was trimmed by 8 bases and V by 2 bases; bases with no gene match: 9. The CDR3 spans 15 residues. The CDR3 nucleotides read TGTGCCAGCAGTGACCCATACAGGGGAATCGATGAGCAGTTCTTC. Translation gives CASSDPYRGIDEQFF.

This chain connects TRBV10-3 to TRBJ2-5, with 11 bases identical to TRBD2. Germline V lookup: CDR1 ENHRY, CDR2 SYGVKD. J gave up 2 bases and V 6 bases, and 2 bases lay outside the gene matches. The CDR3 consists of 14 residues. CDR3 coding DNA: TGTGCCATCAGGTCTAGCGGGGGGCAAGAGACCCAGTACTTC. This codes for CAIRSSGGQETQYF.

J is TRBJ2-3 and V is TRBV9; weak D call: TRBD1 (6 bases). There are 15 residues in the CDR3. CDR1 is SGDLS and CDR2 is YYNGEE in the germline V gene. Trimming pared 2 bases from V and 2 bases from J, leaving 12 bases between. CDR3 DNA: TGTGCCAGCAGCGTGACGACAGGCTTCACAGATACGCAGTATTTT. Its protein is CASSVTTGFTDTQYF.

As to this clone: The junction differs from germline at one of its ends, possibly a read error. The CDR3 DNA is TGTGCCAGTAGCATAGGACTAGCGGCTGAGCAGTTCTTC. It yields the protein CASSIGLAAEQFF. This chain uses TRBV19 with TRBJ2-1, with 10 bases lining up with TRBD2. CDR3 length equals 13 residues. Germline V CDR1 and CDR2: LNHDA, SQIVND (reference sequence).

The chain joins TRBV30 to TRBJ1-1; D gene uncertain. Trimming pared 2 bases from V and 4 bases from J, leaving 11 bases between. This CDR3 comprises 13 residues. Germline V gene lookup returns CDR1 GTSNPN and CDR2 SVGIG (reference sequence). CDR3 loop: CAWSRGIGTEAFF. CDR3 nucleotide sequence: TGTGCCTGGAGTAGAGGGATCGGCACTGAAGCTTTCTTT.

Details on this clone: The identical CDR3 is also encoded by other nucleotide sequences in the sample. The J gene is TRBJ1-4, the V gene TRBV5-4; 8 bases map to TRBD1. The germline V gene has CDR1 SGHNT and CDR2 YYREEE (reference sequence). Germline trimming cut 4 bases from V and 2 bases from J; bases unmatched to any gene: 7. The CDR3 runs 16 residues. CDR3 nucleotides: TGTGCCAGCAGCCCCGGACAGGGTGGGACTAATGAAAAACTGTTTTTT. This gives the protein CASSPGQGGTNEKLFF.

This clone was picked up one time. The J gene is TRBJ2-2, the V gene TRBV5-1; 10 nucleotides match TRBD2. CDR3 length equals 18 residues. Germline V gives CDR1 SGHRS, CDR2 YFSETQ. The J segment lost 6 bases and the V segment lost 0 bases, leaving 11 bases of the junction unmatched. CDR3 region: CASSLVASGSSLAGELFF. CDR3 coding DNA: TGCGCCAGCAGCTTGGTGGCTAGCGGGAGTTCGTTGGCCGGGGAGCTGTTTTTT.

The V and J genes are TRBV5-1 and TRBJ2-1; 11 bases are shared with TRBD2. This CDR3 has 15 amino acids. CDR1 and CDR2 (germline): SGHRS, YFSETQ. Trimming at V came to 0 bases and at J to 5 bases, leaving 1 base not matched to a gene. The CDR3 is CASSLETSGDNEQFF. The CDR3, as DNA: TGCGCCAGCAGCTTGGAGACTAGCGGGGACAATGAGCAGTTCTTC.

The chain couples TRBV30 to TRBJ2-1, with D perhaps matching TRBD2 (7 bases). Germline V gene lookup returns CDR1 GTSNPN and CDR2 SVGIG (reference sequence). There are 15 residues in the CDR3. Trimming took 4 bases from V and 2 from J, leaving 15 bases between them. The CDR3 region has the DNA TGTGCCTGGACGATGTCGGGGGGCACCTACAATGAGCAGTTCTTC. Translated, it gives CAWTMSGGTYNEQFF.